A single sample is the source of the 19 T cell receptor beta chains below, sequenced in a study of T cell responses to AZD1222 COVID-19 vaccine. Produced via immunoSEQ multiplex PCR; TCRdb's table is partial and in-frame only. The table includes 150,000 or so clones, 91% detected once. This specimen consisted of peripheral blood, obtained 28 days after the second AZD1222 dose. The receptors originated from an adult who received the AZD1222 COVID-19 vaccine.

The V gene is TRBV29-1, the J gene TRBJ2-3, with D possibly being TRBD2 (6 bases). CDR1 SQVTM and CDR2 ANQGSEA come from the germline V gene. The CDR3 contains 13 residues. V was cut by 4 bases and J by 2 bases, with 10 bases left in between. Here the CDR3 DNA reads TGCAGCGTTGGTGGGGGGAACACAGATACGCAGTATTTT. Amino acid sequence: CSVGGGNTDTQYF.

The V and J genes are TRBV19 and TRBJ1-2; D is uncertain. V lost 2 bases and J 4 bases, leaving 8 bases between the germline ends. The CDR3 covers 13 residues. The V gene's germline CDR1 is LNHDA and CDR2 SQIVND (reference sequence). The CDR3: CASSITSGYGYTF. DNA for the CDR3: TGTGCCAGTAGTATAACATCAGGCTATGGCTACACCTTC.

The rearrangement joins TRBV19 to TRBJ1-5; unclear D gene. This CDR3 has 16 residues. With 1 base removed from V and 2 bases from J, the gap between germline ends came to 12 bases. Germline V lookup: CDR1 LNHDA, CDR2 SQIVND (reference sequence). The CDR3 reads CASSIGGSMGNQPQHF. The CDR3 region has the DNA TGTGCCAGTAGTATAGGAGGATCAATGGGCAATCAGCCCCAGCATTTT. Drawing the rest from reference TRBV19 and TRBJ1-5, the complete variable domain is DGGITQSPKYLFRKEGQNVTLSCEQNLNHDAMYWYRQDPGQGLRLIYYSQIVNDFQKGDIAEGYSVSREKKESFPLTVTSAQKNPTAFYLCASSIGGSMGNQPQHFGDGTRLSIL.

V is TRBV30 and J is TRBJ1-6; no clear D gene. The CDR3 is made up of 12 amino acids. CDR1 and CDR2 (germline): GTSNPN, SVGIG (reference sequence). With 2 bases removed from V and 7 bases from J, the gap between germline ends came to 6 bases. The CDR3: CAWSNVNSPLHF. The CDR3 coding sequence is TGTGCCTGGAGTAATGTGAATTCACCCCTCCACTTT.

Regarding this clone: Other DNA sequences in the sample encode the same CDR3. The V and J genes are TRBV5-1 and TRBJ1-1, with D unresolved. The germline V gene encodes CDR1 SGHRS and CDR2 YFSETQ. The CDR3 runs 12 residues. V lost 0 bases to trimming and J lost 3 bases, with 3 bases between them. CDR3 bases: TGCGCCAGCAGCTTGGGGGACACTGAAGCTTTCTTT. It specifies CASSLGDTEAFF.

The CDR3 region is CASSVGSAIAYNEQFF. The CDR3 DNA follows: TGTGCCAGCAGCGTAGGTAGCGCCATCGCCTACAATGAGCAGTTCTTC. This chain uses TRBV9 with TRBJ2-1, with D possibly being TRBD2 (5 bases). Trimming shortened V by 0 bases and J by 2 bases, and 12 bases separated the two germline ends. The CDR3 runs 16 residues. In germline, CDR1 is SGDLS, CDR2 YYNGEE.

The chain carries TRBV30 and TRBJ2-1, with 8 positions matching TRBD1. Losses at the gene ends were 0 bases for V and 6 bases for J; bases not matched to a gene: 16. In germline, CDR1 is GTSNPN, CDR2 SVGIG (reference sequence). The CDR3 runs 18 residues. The CDR3 bases are TGTGCCTGGAGTGTACGCGATTGGAGACAGGGGTATAGCAATGAGCAGTTCTTC. It specifies CAWSVRDWRQGYSNEQFF. Complete variable domain (other parts from reference TRBV30 and TRBJ2-1): SQTIHQWPATLVQPVGSPLSLECTVEGTSNPNLYWYRQAAGRGLQLLFYSVGIGQISSEVPQNLSASRPQDRQFILSSKKLLLSDSGFYLCAWSVRDWRQGYSNEQFFGPGTRLTVL.

This chain connects TRBV9 to TRBJ2-7; 12 bases match TRBD2. The J segment lost 6 bases and the V segment lost 0 bases, leaving 1 base of the junction unmatched. CDR3 length equals 14 residues. Germline CDR1 and CDR2: SGDLS and YYNGEE. The chain's CDR3 is CASSVATSGSEQYF. The DNA for the CDR3 is TGTGCCAGCAGCGTAGCGACTAGCGGGAGCGAGCAGTACTTC. The variable domain in full, completed from reference TRBV9 and TRBJ2-7, reads DSGVTQTPKHLITATGQRVTLRCSPRSGDLSVYWYQQSLDQGLQFLIQYYNGEERAKGNILERFSAQQFPDLHSELNLSSLELGDSALYFCASSVATSGSEQYFGPGTRLTVT.

This chain connects TRBV14 to TRBJ1-3, with unresolved D. This CDR3 is built from 16 residues. Trimming pared 0 bases from V and 0 bases from J, leaving 9 bases between. Germline values: CDR1 SGHDN, CDR2 FVKESK. The CDR3 DNA follows: TGTGCCAGCAGCCAAGACAGCCAGGTCTCTGGAAACACCATATATTTT. As protein: CASSQDSQVSGNTIYF. Looking up the rest from reference TRBV14 and TRBJ1-3 gives the full variable domain: EAGVTQFPSHSVIEKGQTVTLRCDPISGHDNLYWYRRVMGKEIKFLLHFVKESKQDESGMPNNRFLAERTGGTYSTLKVQPAELEDSGVYFCASSQDSQVSGNTIYFGEGSWLTVV.

This clone was counted a single time. The gene calls are TRBV7-2 and TRBJ1-1; 7 bases fit TRBD1. This CDR3 comprises 15 residues. Per germline, CDR1 SGHTA and CDR2 FQGNSA. V shed 5 bases and J 3 bases; nucleotides not matched to a gene: 9. The CDR3: CASSTRQGWDTEAFF. CDR3 nucleotides: TGTGCCAGCAGCACTCGACAGGGATGGGACACTGAAGCTTTCTTT.

This sequence joins TRBV18 and TRBJ1-6, with D perhaps matching TRBD1 (5 bases). The CDR3 spans 13 residues. Germline values: CDR1 KGHSH, CDR2 LQKENI. V was clipped by 5 bases and J by 9 bases, with 11 bases between them. The CDR3 is CASSGETASPLHF. The CDR3 nucleotides are TGTGCCAGCTCAGGAGAGACAGCTTCACCCCTCCACTTT. Full variable domain (remainder filled in from reference TRBV18 and TRBJ1-6): NAGVMQNPRHLVRRRGQEARLRCSPMKGHSHVYWYRQLPEEGLKFMVYLQKENIIDESGMPKERFSAEFPKEGPSILRIQQVVRGDSAAYFCASSGETASPLHFGNGTRLTVT.

The CDR3 loop is CASSLGGTQETQYF. The CDR3 bases are TGTGCCAGCAGCTTAGGGGGGACGCAAGAGACCCAGTACTTC. This chain joins TRBV7-2 and TRBJ2-5, with D perhaps assigned TRBD1 or TRBD2 (5 bases each). There are 14 residues in the CDR3. The germline V gene has CDR1 SGHTA and CDR2 FQGNSA. V was shortened by 1 base and J by 2 bases, with 8 bases between the two germline ends.

The chain has TRBV18 and TRBJ2-5, with TRBD2 matching 14 bases. Germline-derived CDR1 and CDR2 are KGHSH and LQKENI. CDR3 length: 16 amino acids. The ends lost 6 bases at V and 0 bases at J; junction bases unmatched: 3. CDR3 sequence (DNA): TGTGCCAGCTCTTCGGGACTAGCGGGGGACCAAGAGACCCAGTACTTC. This translates into CASSSGLAGDQETQYF.

This chain uses TRBV7-9 with TRBJ1-1; the match to TRBD1 covers 7 bases. The CDR3 consists of 16 residues. Germline V gene lookup returns CDR1 SEHNR and CDR2 FQNEAQ (reference sequence). With 5 bases clipped from V and 1 base from J, the junction kept 10 bases outside the gene matches. In nucleotides, the CDR3 is TGTGCCAGCAGCCCCCGACAGGGAGGACGGAACACTGAAGCTTTCTTT. Its translation: CASSPRQGGRNTEAFF. The full variable domain, in which reference TRBV7-9 and TRBJ1-1 provide the parts outside the CDR3, is DTGVSQNPRHKITKRGQNVTFRCDPISEHNRLYWYRQTLGQGPEFLTYFQNEAQLEKSRLLSDRFSAERPKGSFSTLEIQRTEQGDSAMYLCASSPRQGGRNTEAFFGQGTRLTVV.

The V call is TRBV14, the J call TRBJ1-4, with 8 bases lining up with TRBD1. The ends lost 0 bases at V and 7 bases at J; junction bases unmatched: 7. The CDR3 has 16 amino acids. The germline V gene has CDR1 SGHDN and CDR2 FVKESK. Here the CDR3 DNA reads TGTGCCAGCAGCCAAGATCAGGGGGCACTTGGTGAAAAACTGTTTTTT. Translating gives CASSQDQGALGEKLFF.

The CDR3 here is CSVEWPSYEQYF. The DNA of the CDR3 is TGCAGCGTTGAGTGGCCATCCTACGAGCAGTACTTC. The V and J genes are TRBV29-1 and TRBJ2-7, with no clear D. The germline CDR1 and CDR2 sequences are SQVTM and ANQGSEA. The CDR3 contains 12 residues. V was shortened by 3 bases and J by 1 base, with 7 bases between the two germline ends.

This chain links TRBV28 with TRBJ1-1; D uncertain. V lost 3 bases to trimming and J lost 1 base, with 12 bases between them. Germline values: CDR1 MDHEN, CDR2 SYDVKM. The CDR3 is 15 amino acids. CDR3 sequence reads: CASSFPRGKNTEAFF. CDR3 sequence (DNA): TGTGCCAGCAGTTTTCCACGTGGGAAGAACACTGAAGCTTTCTTT.

CDR3 sequence (DNA): TGTGCCAGCAGCAACTCGGGACCTTACAATGAGCAGTTCTTC. As protein: CASSNSGPYNEQFF. The chain joins TRBV7-8 to TRBJ2-1; TRBD1 or TRBD2 may be the D gene (5 bases each). V lost 5 bases to trimming and J lost 4 bases, with 12 bases between them. CDR1 is SGHVS, CDR2 FQNEAQ, per germline. The CDR3 contains 14 residues.

The chain carries TRBV6-4 and TRBJ2-1; 8 bases fit TRBD2. Unmatched junction bases numbered 2, after V lost 4 bases and J lost 0 bases. The CDR3 extends over 15 amino acids. Germline values: CDR1 MRHNA, CDR2 SNTAGT. CDR3 nucleotides: TGTGCCAGCAGTGGGAGCGGGAGCTCCTACAATGAGCAGTTCTTC. Protein sequence: CASSGSGSSYNEQFF.